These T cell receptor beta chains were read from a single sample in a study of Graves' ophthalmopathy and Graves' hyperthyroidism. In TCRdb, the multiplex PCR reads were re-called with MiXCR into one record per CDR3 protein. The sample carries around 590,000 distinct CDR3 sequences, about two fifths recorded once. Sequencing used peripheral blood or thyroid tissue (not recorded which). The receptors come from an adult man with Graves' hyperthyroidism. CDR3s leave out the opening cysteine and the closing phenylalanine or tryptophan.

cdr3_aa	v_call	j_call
AIPGQGTGELF	TRBV10-3	TRBJ2-2
ASSLPRDSLREQY	TRBV28	TRBJ2-7
ASSLGAQTEAF	TRBV5-1	TRBJ1-1
ASGEGGAVIYEQY	TRBV7-2	TRBJ2-7
ASSNTGGKQPQH	TRBV10-1	TRBJ1-5
ASSLAGGPPTETQY	TRBV7-2	TRBJ2-5
SGLSDPGNTIY	TRBV29-1	TRBJ1-3
SVERRGYGYT	TRBV29-1	TRBJ1-2
ASSGWATGTYEQY	TRBV19	TRBJ2-7
ASSLNVGGGQVTGELF	TRBV7-3	TRBJ2-2
ATSDKGRRTSTDTQY	TRBV24-1	TRBJ2-3
SVEGGTITYNEQF	TRBV29-1	TRBJ2-1
SVGPPDRVWEQY	TRBV29-1	TRBJ2-7
ASSDGLAGLNEQF	TRBV25-1	TRBJ2-1
ASSYGTSSGEKLF	TRBV12-3/TRBV12-4	TRBJ1-4
SARNIGG	TRBV20-1	TRBJ2-5
ASSSEGASGGELF	TRBV7-2	TRBJ2-2
ASSDPRTENQPQH	TRBV10-2	TRBJ1-5
ASSLVSHEQF	TRBV7-2	.
TSSLGLATSYEQY	TRBV5-4	.
ASSESPPGGHETQY	TRBV7-9	TRBJ2-5
ASPLEGLDTEAF	TRBV9	TRBJ1-1
ASSRGPTGELF	TRBV5-1	TRBJ2-2
ASSLGVARDTQY	TRBV7-9	TRBJ2-5
ASSARLGGLAYEQY	TRBV5-8	TRBJ2-7
ASSGSRGNYYGYT	TRBV6-5	TRBJ1-2
SVDRTGEETQY	TRBV29-1	TRBJ2-5
ASIQDLQETQY	TRBV2	TRBJ2-5
SVGQGIGTGELF	TRBV29-1	TRBJ2-2
ASSSSGTDGYT	TRBV11-2	TRBJ1-2
VTSSGTMTDTNYGYT	TRBV15	TRBJ1-2
ASSNGTGTNYGYT	TRBV5-1	TRBJ1-2
ATSDRLAGGHEQF	TRBV24-1	.
SARWRGTDTQY	TRBV20-1	TRBJ2-3
ATSPRDNSGYT	TRBV15	TRBJ1-2